This T cell receptor beta chain was identified in a study of T cells in localized non-small cell lung cancer. Some clones are missing from TCRdb's copy, which holds only in-frame ones; the method was immunoSEQ multiplex PCR. The sample includes 9,500 to 15,000 clones, around 83% of them seen just once. Study observations and caveats: Blood T cell density predicted longer survival; adjacent-lung clonality, shorter. Appearance in adjacent lung was seen for a median 57 of the top 100 tumor clones. There was higher T cell clonality in uninvolved adjacent lung than in tumor, and it was highest there.

Concerning this clone itself: Antigen specificity is unknown.

There are 15 residues in the CDR3. CDR1 SEHNR and CDR2 FQNEAQ come from the germline V gene (reference sequence). V lost 0 bases and J 5 bases, leaving 14 bases between the germline ends. This chain joins TRBV7-9 and TRBJ2-7; D could derive from TRBD1 or TRBD2 (6 bases each). The clonotype was recovered from a male donor aged 60 or over with stage I lung adenocarcinoma. The sequencing here drew on peripheral blood, taken before any cancer treatment. The CDR3 sequence is CASSLASGGRNEQYF. For the CDR3, the DNA is TGTGCCAGCAGCTTAGCGTCCGGGGGCAGAAACGAGCAGTACTTC. The full variable domain, with the rest looked up from reference TRBV7-9 and TRBJ2-7, is DTGVSQNPRHKITKRGQNVTFRCDPISEHNRLYWYRQTLGQGPEFLTYFQNEAQLEKSRLLSDRFSAERPKGSFSTLEIQRTEQGDSAMYLCASSLASGGRNEQYFGPGTRLTVT.